This T cell receptor (beta chain) stems from a study of beta chain features in type 1 diabetes. Study in general: All samples combined gave 107,917,701 sorted cells for examination.

This CDR3 spans 12 amino acids. Germline V CDR1 and CDR2: GTSNPN, SVGIG (reference sequence). The V end lost 5 bases, the J end lost 8 bases, and 15 bases lay between the germline ends. This clone was counted only a few times. Its matching antigen is unknown. Study-wide results and limits: PCR might preferentially amplify shorter templates, equally in patients and controls. Researchers could not determine here whether HLA type influences TCRB rearrangement.

The investigators reverse transcribed all of the isolated RNA, so they sequenced expressed TCRB transcripts. The method was immunoSEQ multiplex PCR; TCRdb's version includes in-frame clones alone and lacks a portion of them. The sample has 300,000 to 450,000 clones; less than 20% are singletons. The sequence derives from a woman aged 18-29 years in good health. The chain combines TRBV30 with TRBJ1-2; the D gene is possibly TRBD1 (6 bases). Input material: naive CD4+ T cells from blood. In DNA form, the CDR3 reads TGTGCCTGGGACAGGCCATCGAGGGGCTACACCTTC. This gives the protein CAWDRPSRGYTF.